Listed below are T cell receptor beta chains from one sample, sequenced in a study of cytomegalovirus exposure and HLA in healthy donors. Sequencing used immunoSEQ multiplex PCR; TCRdb keeps in-frame clones, though not all of them. The data contain 300,000 or so clones, about four fifths of them seen just once; the ten biggest clones take up 2% to 2.5%. The specimen was PBMCs. The receptors derive from a woman between 40 and 55 years old in good health and CMV-seropositive. Both conserved end residues are part of each CDR3. The D gene is left open where the match is weak. Clone size is shown for a subset of rows, as once, few, many or a class of expanded clone.

size: -
J: TRBJ2-1
V: TRBV7-2
D: -
CDR3: CASSSTGNPYNEQFF
DNA: TGTGCCAGCAGCTCGACAGGAAACCCCTACAATGAGCAGTTCTTC

size: -
J: TRBJ2-5
V: TRBV27
D: TRBD1
CDR3: CASRQLTGGGETQYF
DNA: TGTGCCAGCAGGCAACTGACAGGGGGTGGAGAGACCCAGTACTTC

size: -
J: TRBJ2-5
V: TRBV29-1
D: -
CDR3: CSVDSGQETQYF
DNA: TGCAGCGTTGATTCGGGCCAAGAGACCCAGTACTTC

size: -
J: TRBJ1-5
V: TRBV25-1
D: TRBD1
CDR3: CAGTGCSNQPQHF
DNA: TGTGCCGGGACAGGCTGTAGCAATCAGCCCCAGCATTTT

size: -
J: TRBJ1-4
V: TRBV4-2
D: -
CDR3: CASGDVGTGNEKLFF
DNA: TGTGCCAGCGGGGATGTGGGGACTGGGAATGAAAAACTGTTTTTT

size: few
J: TRBJ1-4
V: TRBV15
D: TRBD1
CDR3: CATSREQGNEKLFF
DNA: TGTGCCACCAGCAGAGAACAGGGGAATGAAAAACTGTTTTTT

size: -
J: TRBJ2-1
V: TRBV4-2
D: TRBD2
CDR3: CASSQGASGSDEQFF
DNA: TGTGCCAGCAGCCAAGGAGCTAGCGGGAGCGATGAGCAGTTCTTC

size: -
J: TRBJ2-5
V: TRBV7-3
D: TRBD2
CDR3: CASSLMASGGGRETQYF
DNA: TGTGCCAGCAGCTTAATGGCTAGCGGAGGTGGGAGGGAGACCCAGTACTTC

size: -
J: TRBJ2-3
V: TRBV5-6
D: -
CDR3: CASSLKVDFTDTQYF
DNA: TGTGCCAGCAGCTTGAAAGTGGACTTCACAGATACGCAGTATTTT

size: -
J: TRBJ1-5
V: TRBV5-6
D: -
CDR3: CASSYRESNQPQHF
DNA: TGTGCCAGCAGCTACAGGGAGAGTAATCAGCCCCAGCATTTT

size: -
J: TRBJ2-7
V: TRBV7-2
D: -
CDR3: CASSLGGDYEQYF
DNA: TGTGCCAGCAGCTTAGGGGGGGACTACGAGCAGTACTTC

size: -
J: TRBJ1-2
V: TRBV6-4
D: TRBD1
CDR3: CASSDSTGDGYTF
DNA: TGTGCCAGCAGTGACTCTACAGGGGATGGCTACACCTTC

size: -
J: TRBJ2-3
V: TRBV30
D: -
CDR3: CAWSRQASTDTQYF
DNA: TGTGCCTGGAGTAGACAGGCTAGCACAGATACGCAGTATTTT

size: once
J: TRBJ2-2
V: TRBV6-1
D: TRBD2
CDR3: CASSESGGTGELFF
DNA: TGTGCCAGCAGTGAATCGGGGGGAACCGGGGAGCTGTTTTTT

size: -
J: TRBJ1-2
V: TRBV6-6
D: -
CDR3: CAAQLTGAKGGYTF
DNA: TGTGCCGCCCAATTAACAGGTGCCAAAGGGGGCTACACCTTC

size: -
J: TRBJ1-1
V: TRBV4-2
D: -
CDR3: CASSQAFEAFF
DNA: TGTGCCAGCAGCCAAGCCTTTGAAGCTTTCTTT

size: once
J: TRBJ1-5
V: TRBV5-8
D: -
CDR3: CASSWSRGDSNRPQHF
DNA: TGTGCCAGCAGCTGGTCACGGGGGGATAGCAATCGGCCCCAGCATTTT

size: -
J: TRBJ1-4
V: TRBV5-4
D: -
CDR3: CASISGREKLFF
DNA: TGTGCCAGCATCTCCGGGAGGGAAAAACTGTTTTTT

size: few
J: TRBJ1-2
V: TRBV7-2
D: -
CDR3: CASSPRRADLWGYTF
DNA: TGTGCCAGCAGCCCTCGGAGAGCCGACCTGTGGGGCTACACCTTC

size: -
J: TRBJ1-2
V: TRBV30
D: -
CDR3: CAWTISGAEYGYTF
DNA: TGTGCCTGGACCATAAGTGGGGCAGAGTATGGCTACACCTTC

size: -
J: TRBJ2-1
V: TRBV30
D: -
CDR3: CAWSVTGLGNEQFF
DNA: TGTGCCTGGAGTGTGACGGGATTGGGGAATGAGCAGTTCTTC

size: -
J: TRBJ2-7
V: TRBV11-2
D: TRBD2
CDR3: CASSLRGLAGGPKTYEQYF
DNA: TGTGCCAGCAGCTTAAGGGGACTAGCGGGAGGGCCTAAGACCTACGAGCAGTACTTC

size: -
J: TRBJ2-2
V: TRBV5-4
D: TRBD2
CDR3: CASSLELAGGTGELFF
DNA: TGTGCCAGCAGCTTGGAGCTAGCGGGAGGGACCGGGGAGCTGTTTTTT

size: -
J: TRBJ2-6
V: TRBV10-3
D: -
CDR3: CASDRGDGANVLTF
DNA: TGTGCCTCCGATCGGGGAGATGGGGCCAACGTCCTGACTTTC

size: once
J: TRBJ2-2
V: TRBV28
D: TRBD1
CDR3: CASMRPTGTGRTGELFF
DNA: TGTGCCAGCATGAGACCGACCGGGACAGGGCGCACCGGGGAGCTGTTTTTT

size: -
J: TRBJ2-5
V: TRBV4-2
D: TRBD1
CDR3: CASSQVVGQGGETQYF
DNA: TGTGCCAGCAGCCAAGTCGTCGGACAGGGGGGAGAGACCCAGTACTTC

size: -
J: TRBJ1-1
V: TRBV7-2
D: TRBD1
CDR3: CASSLGQGRTEAFF
DNA: TGTGCCAGCAGCCTCGGACAGGGTCGCACTGAAGCTTTCTTT

size: -
J: TRBJ2-7
V: TRBV2
D: TRBD2
CDR3: CASRLAVNSYEQYF
DNA: TGTGCCAGCAGACTAGCGGTAAACTCCTACGAGCAGTACTTC

size: -
J: TRBJ1-1
V: TRBV30
D: -
CDR3: CAWSVGEGNTEAFF
DNA: TGTGCCTGGAGTGTAGGTGAGGGGAACACTGAAGCTTTCTTT

size: -
J: TRBJ2-7
V: TRBV7-9
D: TRBD2
CDR3: CASSPQGTSGNYEQYF
DNA: TGTGCCAGCAGCCCCCAGGGGACTAGCGGGAACTACGAGCAGTACTTC

size: -
J: TRBJ2-5
V: TRBV11-2
D: -
CDR3: CASSLERGGTQYF
DNA: TGTGCCAGCAGCTTAGAACGGGGTGGGACCCAGTACTTC

size: -
J: TRBJ2-2
V: TRBV28
D: TRBD1
CDR3: CASSLAGQGAGELFF
DNA: TGTGCCAGCAGCCTAGCCGGACAGGGGGCCGGGGAGCTGTTTTTT

size: -
J: TRBJ1-5
V: TRBV28
D: -
CDR3: CATAEGNQPQHF
DNA: TGTGCCACCGCCGAGGGCAATCAGCCCCAGCATTTT

size: -
J: TRBJ1-1
V: TRBV2
D: -
CDR3: CASSETSGNTEAFF
DNA: TGTGCCAGCAGTGAAACTTCCGGGAACACTGAAGCTTTCTTT

size: -
J: TRBJ1-3
V: TRBV14
D: -
CDR3: CASSQEAGQHTIYF
DNA: TGTGCCAGCAGCCAAGAGGCAGGGCAGCACACCATATATTTT

size: once
J: TRBJ1-1
V: TRBV9
D: -
CDR3: CASSENPRGRGTEAFF
DNA: TGTGCCAGCAGCGAAAACCCGAGAGGGCGGGGCACTGAAGCTTTCTTT

size: -
J: TRBJ2-3
V: TRBV10-3
D: -
CDR3: CAISSTDTQYF
DNA: TGTGCCATCTCGAGCACAGATACGCAGTATTTT

size: -
J: TRBJ2-1
V: TRBV7-9
D: TRBD2
CDR3: CASSITSGSYNEQFF
DNA: TGTGCCAGCAGCATCACTAGCGGCTCCTACAATGAGCAGTTCTTC

size: -
J: TRBJ2-5
V: TRBV5-1
D: -
CDR3: CASSLGQGKETQYF
DNA: TGCGCCAGCAGCTTGGGGCAGGGGAAAGAGACCCAGTACTTC

size: -
J: TRBJ2-5
V: TRBV19
D: -
CDR3: CASSMTQETQYF
DNA: TGTGCCAGTAGTATGACACAAGAGACCCAGTACTTC

size: -
J: TRBJ1-2
V: TRBV19
D: TRBD1
CDR3: CASSTRQGGYGYTF
DNA: TGTGCCAGTAGTACCCGACAGGGCGGGTATGGCTACACCTTC

size: -
J: TRBJ2-7
V: TRBV6-1
D: TRBD2
CDR3: CASSDRTSGSYEQYF
DNA: TGTGCCAGCAGTGATCGGACTAGCGGGAGCTACGAGCAGTACTTC

size: -
J: TRBJ2-5
V: TRBV19
D: TRBD2
CDR3: CASNGLAGQETQYF
DNA: TGTGCCAGTAACGGACTAGCCGGCCAAGAGACCCAGTACTTC

size: -
J: TRBJ2-4
V: TRBV5-1
D: TRBD2
CDR3: CASSPLAGLAKNSQYF
DNA: TGCGCCAGCAGCCCACTAGCGGGATTAGCCAAAAACAGTCAGTACTTC

size: -
J: TRBJ2-5
V: TRBV11-3
D: TRBD2
CDR3: CASSFRTSGQETQYF
DNA: TGTGCCAGCAGCTTCCGGACTAGCGGCCAAGAGACCCAGTACTTC

size: -
J: TRBJ2-7
V: TRBV7-2
D: TRBD2
CDR3: CASSPAGTSPFKYF
DNA: TGTGCCAGCAGCCCCGCCGGGACTAGCCCCTTTAAGTACTTC

size: -
J: TRBJ2-3
V: TRBV30
D: TRBD2
CDR3: CAWSRLAGGTDTQYF
DNA: TGTGCCTGGAGTCGGCTAGCGGGAGGTACAGATACGCAGTATTTT

size: -
J: TRBJ1-3
V: TRBV19
D: -
CDR3: CASRPAGVSGNTIYF
DNA: TGTGCCAGTAGACCTGCCGGGGTCTCTGGAAACACCATATATTTT

size: -
J: TRBJ2-7
V: TRBV27
D: -
CDR3: CASSLFASGRADPPEQYF
DNA: TGTGCCAGCAGTTTATTTGCCTCCGGGAGAGCGGACCCCCCCGAGCAGTACTTC

size: -
J: TRBJ1-1
V: TRBV13
D: -
CDR3: CASSLSRAGTEAFF
DNA: TGTGCCAGCAGCTTATCCAGGGCAGGCACTGAAGCTTTCTTT

size: -
J: TRBJ2-7
V: TRBV11-3
D: -
CDR3: CASSSDRRDYEQYF
DNA: TGTGCCAGCAGCTCAGACAGGCGCGACTACGAGCAGTACTTC

size: -
J: TRBJ1-6
V: TRBV30
D: TRBD1
CDR3: CAWSRGAQGASSPLHF
DNA: TGTGCCTGGAGTAGGGGAGCACAGGGGGCATCTTCACCCCTCCACTTT

size: once
J: TRBJ2-3
V: TRBV19
D: -
CDR3: CASREGGADTQYF
DNA: TGTGCCAGTAGAGAGGGAGGCGCAGATACGCAGTATTTT